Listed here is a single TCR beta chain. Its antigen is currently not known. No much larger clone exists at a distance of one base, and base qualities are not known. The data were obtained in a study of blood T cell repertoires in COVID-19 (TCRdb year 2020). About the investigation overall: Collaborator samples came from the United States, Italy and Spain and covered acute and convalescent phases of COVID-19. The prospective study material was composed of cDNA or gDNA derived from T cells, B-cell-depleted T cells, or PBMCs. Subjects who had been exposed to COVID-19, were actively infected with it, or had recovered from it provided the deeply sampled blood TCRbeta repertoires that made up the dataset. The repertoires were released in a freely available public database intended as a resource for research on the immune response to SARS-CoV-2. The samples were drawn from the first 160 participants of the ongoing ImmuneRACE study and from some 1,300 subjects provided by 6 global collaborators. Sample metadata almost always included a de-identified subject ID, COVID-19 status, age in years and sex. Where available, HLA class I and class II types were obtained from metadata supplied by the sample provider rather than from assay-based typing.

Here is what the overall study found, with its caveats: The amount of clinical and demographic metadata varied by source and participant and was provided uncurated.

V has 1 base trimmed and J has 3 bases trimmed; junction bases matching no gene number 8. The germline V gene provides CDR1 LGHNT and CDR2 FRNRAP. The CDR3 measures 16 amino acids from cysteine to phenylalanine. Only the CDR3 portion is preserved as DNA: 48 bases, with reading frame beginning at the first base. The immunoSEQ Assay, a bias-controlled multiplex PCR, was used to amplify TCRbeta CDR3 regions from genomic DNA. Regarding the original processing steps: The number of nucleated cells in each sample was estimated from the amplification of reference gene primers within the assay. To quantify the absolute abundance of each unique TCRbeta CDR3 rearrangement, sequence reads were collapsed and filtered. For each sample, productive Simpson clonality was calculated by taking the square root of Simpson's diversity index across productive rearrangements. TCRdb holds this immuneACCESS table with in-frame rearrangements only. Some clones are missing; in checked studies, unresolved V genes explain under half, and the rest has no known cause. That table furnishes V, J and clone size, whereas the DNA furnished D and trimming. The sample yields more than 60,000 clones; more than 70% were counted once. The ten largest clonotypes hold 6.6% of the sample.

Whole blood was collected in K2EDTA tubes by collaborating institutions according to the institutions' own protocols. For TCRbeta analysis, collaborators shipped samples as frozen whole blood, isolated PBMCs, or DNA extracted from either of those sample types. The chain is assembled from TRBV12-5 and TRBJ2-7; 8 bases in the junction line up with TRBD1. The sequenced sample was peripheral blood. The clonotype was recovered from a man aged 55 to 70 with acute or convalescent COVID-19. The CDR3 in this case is CASGLAPVDRVYEQYF. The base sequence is TGTGCTAGTGGTTTGGCCCCCGTGGACAGGGTCTACGAGCAGTACTTC.